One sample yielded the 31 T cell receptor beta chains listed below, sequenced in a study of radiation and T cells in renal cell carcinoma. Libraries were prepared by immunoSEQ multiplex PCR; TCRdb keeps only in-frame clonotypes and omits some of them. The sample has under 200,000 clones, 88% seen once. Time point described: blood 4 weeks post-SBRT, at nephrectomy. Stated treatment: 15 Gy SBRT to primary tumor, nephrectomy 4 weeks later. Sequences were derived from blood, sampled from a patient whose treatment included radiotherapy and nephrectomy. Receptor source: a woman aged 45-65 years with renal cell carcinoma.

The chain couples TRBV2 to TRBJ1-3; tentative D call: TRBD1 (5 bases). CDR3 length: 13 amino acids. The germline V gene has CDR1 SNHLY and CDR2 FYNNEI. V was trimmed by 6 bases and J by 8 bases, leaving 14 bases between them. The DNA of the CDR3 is TGTGCCAGCAGCGACCTCCGGGGGGACACCATATATTTT. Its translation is CASSDLRGDTIYF.

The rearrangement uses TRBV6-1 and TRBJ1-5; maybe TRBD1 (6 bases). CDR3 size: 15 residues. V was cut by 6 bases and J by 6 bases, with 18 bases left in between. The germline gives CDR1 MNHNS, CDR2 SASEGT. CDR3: CASSVGGQGSQPQHF. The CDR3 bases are TGTGCCAGCAGCGTGGGCGGGCAGGGGAGTCAGCCCCAGCATTTT.

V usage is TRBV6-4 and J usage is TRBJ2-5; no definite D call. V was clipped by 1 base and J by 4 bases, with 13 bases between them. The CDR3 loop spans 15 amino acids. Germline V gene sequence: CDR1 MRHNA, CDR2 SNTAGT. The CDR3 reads CASSDWDFARETQYF. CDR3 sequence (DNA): TGTGCCAGCAGTGACTGGGATTTCGCCCGAGAGACCCAGTACTTC.

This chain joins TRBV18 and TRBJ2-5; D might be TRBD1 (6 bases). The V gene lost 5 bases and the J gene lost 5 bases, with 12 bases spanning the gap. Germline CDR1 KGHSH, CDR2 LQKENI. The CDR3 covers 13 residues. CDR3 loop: CASSKTGAETQYF. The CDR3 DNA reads TGTGCCAGCTCAAAGACAGGAGCTGAGACCCAGTACTTC.

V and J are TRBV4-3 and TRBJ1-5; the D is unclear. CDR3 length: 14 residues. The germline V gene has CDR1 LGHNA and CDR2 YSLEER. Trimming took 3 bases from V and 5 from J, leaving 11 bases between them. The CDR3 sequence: CASSHGLRDQPQHF. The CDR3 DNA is TGCGCCAGCAGCCATGGCCTTCGCGATCAGCCCCAGCATTTT.

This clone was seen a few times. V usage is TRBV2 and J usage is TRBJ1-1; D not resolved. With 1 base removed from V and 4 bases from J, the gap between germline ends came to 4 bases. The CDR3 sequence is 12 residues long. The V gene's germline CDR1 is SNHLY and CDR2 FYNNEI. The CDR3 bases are TGTGCCAGCAGTGAAGGCATCACTGAAGCTTTCTTT. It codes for CASSEGITEAFF.

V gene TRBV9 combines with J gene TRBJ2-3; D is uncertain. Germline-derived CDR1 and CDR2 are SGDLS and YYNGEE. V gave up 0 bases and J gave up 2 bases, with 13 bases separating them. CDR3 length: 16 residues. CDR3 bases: TGTGCCAGCAGCGTAGGGTTGTTATTCCCCACAGATACGCAGTATTTT. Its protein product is CASSVGLLFPTDTQYF.

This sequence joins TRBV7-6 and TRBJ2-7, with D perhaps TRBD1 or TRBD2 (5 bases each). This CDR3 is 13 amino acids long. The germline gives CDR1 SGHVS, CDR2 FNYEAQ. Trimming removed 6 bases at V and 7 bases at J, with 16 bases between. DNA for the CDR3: TGTGCCAGCAGACATCGTGAGGGGAGTGAGCAGTACTTC. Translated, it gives CASRHREGSEQYF.

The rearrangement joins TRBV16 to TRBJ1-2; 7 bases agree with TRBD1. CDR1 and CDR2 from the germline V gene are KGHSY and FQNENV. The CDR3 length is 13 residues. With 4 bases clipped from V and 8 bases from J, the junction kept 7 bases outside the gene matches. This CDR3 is CASSPNRGYGYTF. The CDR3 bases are TGTGCCAGCAGCCCCAACAGGGGCTACGGCTACACCTTC.

The CDR3 DNA is TGTGCCAGCAGCCCCGAGGGGGGCCGTAGAGAGACCCAGTACTTC. Translation gives CASSPEGGRRETQYF. The chain joins TRBV7-3 to TRBJ2-5; perhaps D is TRBD1 or TRBD2 (6 bases each). The germline V gene encodes CDR1 SGHTA and CDR2 FQGTGA. Deletions cut 5 bases from V and 4 bases from J, with 17 bases between. CDR3 length: 15 residues.

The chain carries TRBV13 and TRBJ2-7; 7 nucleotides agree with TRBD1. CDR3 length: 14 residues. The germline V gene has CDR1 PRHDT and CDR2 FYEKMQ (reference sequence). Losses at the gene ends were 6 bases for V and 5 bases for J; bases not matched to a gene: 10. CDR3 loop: CASSHDRVSDEQYF. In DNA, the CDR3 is TGTGCCAGCAGTCATGACAGGGTCAGCGACGAGCAGTACTTC.

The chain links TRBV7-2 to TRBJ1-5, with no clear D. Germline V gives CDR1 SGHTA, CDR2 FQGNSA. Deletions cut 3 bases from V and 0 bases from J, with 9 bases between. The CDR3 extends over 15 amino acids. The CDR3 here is CASSLEEDSNQPQHF. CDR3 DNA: TGTGCCAGCAGCTTGGAGGAAGATAGCAATCAGCCCCAGCATTTT.

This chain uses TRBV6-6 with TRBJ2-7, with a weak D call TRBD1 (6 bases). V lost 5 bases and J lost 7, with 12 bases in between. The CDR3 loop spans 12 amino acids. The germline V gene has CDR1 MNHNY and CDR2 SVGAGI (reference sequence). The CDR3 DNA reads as TGTGCCAGCAGTAAGGACAGTCAAGAGCAGTACTTC. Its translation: CASSKDSQEQYF.

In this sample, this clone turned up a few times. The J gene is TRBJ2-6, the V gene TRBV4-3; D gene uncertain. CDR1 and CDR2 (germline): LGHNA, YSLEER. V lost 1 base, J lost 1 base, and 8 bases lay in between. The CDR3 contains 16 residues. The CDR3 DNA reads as TGCGCCAGCAGCCAAGGTCGGAGTTCTGGGGCCAACGTCCTGACTTTC. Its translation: CASSQGRSSGANVLTF.

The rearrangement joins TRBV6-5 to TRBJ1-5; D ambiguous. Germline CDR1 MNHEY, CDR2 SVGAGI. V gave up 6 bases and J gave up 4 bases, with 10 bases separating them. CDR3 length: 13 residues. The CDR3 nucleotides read TGTGCCAGCAGGGGATCGGGGAATCAGCCCCAGCATTTT. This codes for CASRGSGNQPQHF.

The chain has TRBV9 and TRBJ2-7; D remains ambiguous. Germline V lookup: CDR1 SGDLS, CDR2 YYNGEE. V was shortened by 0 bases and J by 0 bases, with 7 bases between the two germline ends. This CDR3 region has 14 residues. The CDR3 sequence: CASSVVGSSYEQYF. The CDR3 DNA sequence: TGTGCCAGCAGCGTAGTCGGGTCCTCCTACGAGCAGTACTTC.

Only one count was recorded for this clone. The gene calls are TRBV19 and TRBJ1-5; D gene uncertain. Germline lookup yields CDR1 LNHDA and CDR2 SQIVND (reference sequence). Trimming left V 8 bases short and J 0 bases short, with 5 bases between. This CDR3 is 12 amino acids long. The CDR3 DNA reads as TGTGCCAGTGGGGATAGCAATCAGCCCCAGCATTTT. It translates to CASGDSNQPQHF. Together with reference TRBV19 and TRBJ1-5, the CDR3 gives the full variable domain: DGGITQSPKYLFRKEGQNVTLSCEQNLNHDAMYWYRQDPGQGLRLIYYSQIVNDFQKGDIAEGYSVSREKKESFPLTVTSAQKNPTAFYLCASGDSNQPQHFGDGTRLSIL.

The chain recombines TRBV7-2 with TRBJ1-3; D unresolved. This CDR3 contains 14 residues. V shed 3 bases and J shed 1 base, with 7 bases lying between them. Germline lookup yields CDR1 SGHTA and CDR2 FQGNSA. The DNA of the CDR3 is TGTGCCAGCAGCTTTTTCCGATCTGGAAACACCATATATTTT. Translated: CASSFFRSGNTIYF.

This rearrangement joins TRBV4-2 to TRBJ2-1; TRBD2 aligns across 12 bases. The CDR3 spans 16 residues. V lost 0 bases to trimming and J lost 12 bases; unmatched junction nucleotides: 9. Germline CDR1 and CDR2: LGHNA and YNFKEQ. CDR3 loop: CASSQELASGGAGQFF. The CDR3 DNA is TGTGCCAGCAGCCAAGAATTGGCTAGCGGGGGGGCCGGGCAGTTCTTC.

The CDR3 is CSGGQGANEQFF. CDR3 coding DNA: TGCAGCGGTGGACAGGGGGCTAATGAGCAGTTCTTC. The chain is built from TRBV29-1 and TRBJ2-1; 11 bases are a match to TRBD1. Looked up from germline, CDR1 is SQVTM and CDR2 is ANQGSEA. CDR3 length: 12 residues. V trimming: 7 bases; J trimming: 7 bases; junction bases outside the gene matches: 3.

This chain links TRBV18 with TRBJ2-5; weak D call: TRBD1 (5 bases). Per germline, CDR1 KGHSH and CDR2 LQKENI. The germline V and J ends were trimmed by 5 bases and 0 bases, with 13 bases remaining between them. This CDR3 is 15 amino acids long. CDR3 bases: TGTGCCAGCTCAGGTATGGGGCTTCACCAAGAGACCCAGTACTTC. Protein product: CASSGMGLHQETQYF.

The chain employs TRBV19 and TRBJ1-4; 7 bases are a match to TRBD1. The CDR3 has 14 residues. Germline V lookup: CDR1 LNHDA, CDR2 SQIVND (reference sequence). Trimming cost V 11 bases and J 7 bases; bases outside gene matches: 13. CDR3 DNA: TGTGCCGCAGGGGGACAGCGGATTGTTGAAAAACTGTTTTTT. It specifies CAAGGQRIVEKLFF.

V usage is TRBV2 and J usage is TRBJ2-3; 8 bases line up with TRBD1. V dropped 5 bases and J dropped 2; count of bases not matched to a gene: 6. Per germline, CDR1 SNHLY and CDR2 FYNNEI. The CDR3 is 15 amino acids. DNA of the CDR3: TGTGCCAGCAGTCGACAGGGGACCTTCACAGATACGCAGTATTTT. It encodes CASSRQGTFTDTQYF.

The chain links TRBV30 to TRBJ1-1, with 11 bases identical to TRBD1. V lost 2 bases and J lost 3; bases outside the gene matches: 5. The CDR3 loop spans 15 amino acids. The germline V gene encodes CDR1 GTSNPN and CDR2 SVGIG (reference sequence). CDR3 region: CAWSWTGGGDTEAFF. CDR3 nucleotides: TGTGCCTGGAGTTGGACAGGGGGCGGGGACACTGAAGCTTTCTTT.

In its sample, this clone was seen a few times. The CDR3 coding sequence is TGTGCCAGCAGCGTATCCCTCATTCGGCAATTCCAACCCGGGGAGCTGTTTTTT. It encodes CASSVSLIRQFQPGELFF. The V and J genes are TRBV9 and TRBJ2-2, with D hard to call. Germline CDR1 reads SGDLS; CDR2 reads YYNGEE. The V end lost 1 base, the J end lost 6 bases, and 22 bases lay between the germline ends. The CDR3 covers 18 residues.

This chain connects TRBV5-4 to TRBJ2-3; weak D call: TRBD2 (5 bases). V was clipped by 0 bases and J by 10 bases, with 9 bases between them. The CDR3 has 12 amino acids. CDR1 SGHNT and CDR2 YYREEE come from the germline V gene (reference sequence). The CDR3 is CASSLVLGAQYF. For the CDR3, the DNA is TGTGCCAGCAGCTTGGTCCTCGGGGCGCAGTATTTT.

CDR3 protein: CASSPREGRSPLHF. In DNA, the CDR3 is TGTGCCAGCTCACCAAGGGAGGGAAGATCACCCCTCCACTTT. The rearrangement links TRBV18 to TRBJ1-6, with unresolved D. The V gene lost 2 bases and the J gene lost 10 bases, with 12 bases spanning the gap. Germline V lookup: CDR1 KGHSH, CDR2 LQKENI. The CDR3 sequence is 14 residues long.

The CDR3 reads CAWSGRVESPLHF. The CDR3 nucleotides are TGTGCCTGGAGTGGGAGGGTTGAGTCACCCCTCCACTTT. This chain links TRBV30 with TRBJ1-6; D not resolved. Trimming pared 1 base from V and 10 bases from J, leaving 11 bases between. Germline V gene lookup returns CDR1 GTSNPN and CDR2 SVGIG (reference sequence). The CDR3 contains 13 residues.

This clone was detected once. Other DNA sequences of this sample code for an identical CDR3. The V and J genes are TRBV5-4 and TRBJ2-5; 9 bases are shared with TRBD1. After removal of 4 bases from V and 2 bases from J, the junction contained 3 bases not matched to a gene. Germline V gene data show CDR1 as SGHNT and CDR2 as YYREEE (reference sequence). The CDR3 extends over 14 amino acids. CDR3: CASSLGQGQETQYF. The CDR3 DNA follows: TGTGCCAGCAGCCTCGGACAGGGGCAAGAGACCCAGTACTTC.

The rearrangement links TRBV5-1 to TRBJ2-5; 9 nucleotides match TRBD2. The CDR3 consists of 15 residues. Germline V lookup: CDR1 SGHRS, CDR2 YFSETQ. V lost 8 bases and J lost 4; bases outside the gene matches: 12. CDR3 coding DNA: TGCGCCAGTGGTATAGGCGGGGGGGCTGGAGAGACCCAGTACTTC. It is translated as CASGIGGGAGETQYF.

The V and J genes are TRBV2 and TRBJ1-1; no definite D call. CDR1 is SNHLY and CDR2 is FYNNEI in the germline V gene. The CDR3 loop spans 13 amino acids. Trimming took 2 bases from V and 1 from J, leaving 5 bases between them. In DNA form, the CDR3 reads TGTGCCAGCAGTGAATGGGGGAACACTGAAGCTTTCTTT. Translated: CASSEWGNTEAFF.